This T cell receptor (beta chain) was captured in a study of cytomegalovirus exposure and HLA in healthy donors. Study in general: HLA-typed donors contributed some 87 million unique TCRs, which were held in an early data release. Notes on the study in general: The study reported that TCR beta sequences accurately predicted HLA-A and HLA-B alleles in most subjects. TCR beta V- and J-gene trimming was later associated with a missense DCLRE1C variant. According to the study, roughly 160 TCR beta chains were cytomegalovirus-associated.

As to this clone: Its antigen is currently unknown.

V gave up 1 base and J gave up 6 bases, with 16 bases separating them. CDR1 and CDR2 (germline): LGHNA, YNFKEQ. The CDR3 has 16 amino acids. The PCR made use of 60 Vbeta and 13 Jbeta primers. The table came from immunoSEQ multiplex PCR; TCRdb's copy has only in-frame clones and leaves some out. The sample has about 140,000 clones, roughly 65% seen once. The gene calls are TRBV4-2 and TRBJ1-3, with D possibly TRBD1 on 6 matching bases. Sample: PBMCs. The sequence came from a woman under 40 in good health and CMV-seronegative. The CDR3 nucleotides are TGTGCCAGCAGCCAAGGGACAGCCCTTGGGGAAAACACCATATATTTT. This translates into CASSQGTALGENTIYF.